The 11 T cell receptor beta chains in this list originate from one sample, sequenced in a study of blood T cell repertoires in COVID-19. TCRdb's table, derived via immunoSEQ multiplex PCR, lists solely in-frame clones and lacks some. The data hold 100,000 to 150,000 clones, with roughly four fifths observed a single time. Sequencing was performed on peripheral blood. These receptors were collected from a man aged 25 to 45 with COVID-19, enrolled during active disease.

The chain recombines TRBV9 with TRBJ2-3; maybe TRBD2 (5 bases). The CDR3 extends over 14 amino acids. Germline-derived CDR1 and CDR2 are SGDLS and YYNGEE. The V and J ends lost 4 bases and 4 bases respectively, with 13 bases between them. The CDR3, as DNA: TGTGCCAGCAGCCCTGAGAACGGGGCAGATACGCAGTATTTT. The encoded protein is CASSPENGADTQYF.

The chain is built from TRBV9 and TRBJ2-2, with TRBD2 identical over 9 bases. From germline, CDR1 is SGDLS and CDR2 YYNGEE. This CDR3 has 15 residues. V gave up 4 bases and J gave up 4 bases; unmatched junction bases: 5. CDR3 sequence reads: CASSPFSGGTGELFF. The CDR3 DNA follows: TGTGCCAGCAGCCCCTTTAGCGGGGGCACCGGGGAGCTGTTTTTT.

This chain links TRBV4-1 with TRBJ1-4, with D tentatively TRBD1 (5 bases). Trimming took off 3 bases at V and 5 bases at J, with 19 bases between the two ends. This CDR3 is 17 amino acids long. The V gene's germline CDR1 is MGHRA and CDR2 YSYEKL. CDR3 nucleotide sequence: TGCGCCAGCAGCCATTCCGGGACCGCGGCGGGGAATGAAAAACTGTTTTTT. Its protein product is CASSHSGTAAGNEKLFF.

In its sample, this clone was seen once. The V gene is TRBV4-2, the J gene TRBJ2-3; D is ambiguous. Germline CDR1 reads LGHNA; CDR2 reads YNFKEQ. The length of the CDR3 is 18 residues. Trimming removed 1 base at V and 0 bases at J, with 17 bases between. CDR3 amino acids: CASSQADYGGTSTDTQYF. CDR3 bases: TGTGCCAGCAGCCAAGCCGATTATGGCGGAACTAGCACAGATACGCAGTATTTT.

V gene TRBV2 combines with J gene TRBJ1-6, with 10 bases matching TRBD1. Looked up from germline, CDR1 is SNHLY and CDR2 is FYNNEI. This CDR3 has 14 residues. V gave up 4 bases and J gave up 9 bases; unmatched junction bases: 3. CDR3 sequence: CASSVDRGLSPLHF. The CDR3 bases are TGTGCCAGCAGTGTCGACAGGGGGCTTTCACCCCTCCACTTT.

This chain joins TRBV9 and TRBJ2-1, with D possibly TRBD1 on 6 matching bases. Germline V gene lookup returns CDR1 SGDLS and CDR2 YYNGEE. The CDR3 loop spans 14 amino acids. V lost 4 bases and J 9 bases, leaving 17 bases between the germline ends. For the CDR3, the DNA is TGTGCCAGCAGCCCAACAGGGAAGGTAGGTGAGCAGTTCTTC. Protein product: CASSPTGKVGEQFF.

The chain links TRBV7-9 to TRBJ2-2; no clear D. The CDR3 is made up of 15 amino acids. Germline lookup yields CDR1 SEHNR and CDR2 FQNEAQ (reference sequence). The germline V and J ends were trimmed by 0 bases and 6 bases, with 11 bases remaining between them. CDR3 nucleotide sequence: TGTGCCAGCAGCTTAGCTAATATCGGTTCCGGGGAGCTGTTTTTT. It is translated as CASSLANIGSGELFF. The complete variable domain, with remaining parts taken from reference TRBV7-9 and TRBJ2-2, reads DTGVSQNPRHKITKRGQNVTFRCDPISEHNRLYWYRQTLGQGPEFLTYFQNEAQLEKSRLLSDRFSAERPKGSFSTLEIQRTEQGDSAMYLCASSLANIGSGELFFGEGSRLTVL.

This clone showed up just a few times. The rearrangement links TRBV6-6 to TRBJ2-7; 9 nucleotides line up with TRBD1. From germline, CDR1 is MNHNY and CDR2 SVGAGI (reference sequence). The ends lost 5 bases at V and 4 bases at J; junction bases unmatched: 6. There are 14 residues in the CDR3. The CDR3 DNA is TGTGCCAGCAGTCCAGACAGGGGGGTATACGAGCAGTACTTC. Its protein is CASSPDRGVYEQYF.

The chain employs TRBV7-9 and TRBJ1-6; no definite D call. This CDR3 has 13 residues. CDR1 and CDR2 (germline): SEHNR, FQNEAQ (reference sequence). The V end was cut by 4 bases, the J end by 7 bases, with 8 bases between. CDR3 coding DNA: TGTGCCAGCAGCTCCGTACAGAATTCACCCCTCCACTTT. This translates into CASSSVQNSPLHF. The full variable domain, completed using reference TRBV7-9 and TRBJ1-6, is DTGVSQNPRHKITKRGQNVTFRCDPISEHNRLYWYRQTLGQGPEFLTYFQNEAQLEKSRLLSDRFSAERPKGSFSTLEIQRTEQGDSAMYLCASSSVQNSPLHFGNGTRLTVT.

This clone was counted only a few times. The chain recombines TRBV7-8 with TRBJ2-7, with unresolved D. The germline V gene has CDR1 SGHVS and CDR2 FQNEAQ. This CDR3 contains 18 residues. V was clipped by 5 bases and J by 0 bases, with 23 bases between them. CDR3 coding DNA: TGTGCCAGCAGCCCCCGACCATCTACTACGGGTAGCTCCTACGAGCAGTACTTC. This codes for CASSPRPSTTGSSYEQYF. The entire variable domain, with the rest obtained from reference TRBV7-8 and TRBJ2-7, is as follows: GAGVSQSPRYKVAKRGQDVALRCDPISGHVSLFWYQQALGQGPEFLTYFQNEAQLDKSGLPSDRFFAERPEGSVSTLKIQRTQQEDSAVYLCASSPRPSTTGSSYEQYFGPGTRLTVT.

The rearrangement uses TRBV9 and TRBJ2-2; D uncertain. Trimming removed 0 bases at V and 2 bases at J, with 5 bases between. The CDR3 sequence is 14 residues long. CDR1 and CDR2 from the germline V gene are SGDLS and YYNGEE. This CDR3 reads CASSVVANTGELFF. The CDR3 DNA follows: TGTGCCAGCAGCGTAGTAGCTAACACCGGGGAGCTGTTTTTT.